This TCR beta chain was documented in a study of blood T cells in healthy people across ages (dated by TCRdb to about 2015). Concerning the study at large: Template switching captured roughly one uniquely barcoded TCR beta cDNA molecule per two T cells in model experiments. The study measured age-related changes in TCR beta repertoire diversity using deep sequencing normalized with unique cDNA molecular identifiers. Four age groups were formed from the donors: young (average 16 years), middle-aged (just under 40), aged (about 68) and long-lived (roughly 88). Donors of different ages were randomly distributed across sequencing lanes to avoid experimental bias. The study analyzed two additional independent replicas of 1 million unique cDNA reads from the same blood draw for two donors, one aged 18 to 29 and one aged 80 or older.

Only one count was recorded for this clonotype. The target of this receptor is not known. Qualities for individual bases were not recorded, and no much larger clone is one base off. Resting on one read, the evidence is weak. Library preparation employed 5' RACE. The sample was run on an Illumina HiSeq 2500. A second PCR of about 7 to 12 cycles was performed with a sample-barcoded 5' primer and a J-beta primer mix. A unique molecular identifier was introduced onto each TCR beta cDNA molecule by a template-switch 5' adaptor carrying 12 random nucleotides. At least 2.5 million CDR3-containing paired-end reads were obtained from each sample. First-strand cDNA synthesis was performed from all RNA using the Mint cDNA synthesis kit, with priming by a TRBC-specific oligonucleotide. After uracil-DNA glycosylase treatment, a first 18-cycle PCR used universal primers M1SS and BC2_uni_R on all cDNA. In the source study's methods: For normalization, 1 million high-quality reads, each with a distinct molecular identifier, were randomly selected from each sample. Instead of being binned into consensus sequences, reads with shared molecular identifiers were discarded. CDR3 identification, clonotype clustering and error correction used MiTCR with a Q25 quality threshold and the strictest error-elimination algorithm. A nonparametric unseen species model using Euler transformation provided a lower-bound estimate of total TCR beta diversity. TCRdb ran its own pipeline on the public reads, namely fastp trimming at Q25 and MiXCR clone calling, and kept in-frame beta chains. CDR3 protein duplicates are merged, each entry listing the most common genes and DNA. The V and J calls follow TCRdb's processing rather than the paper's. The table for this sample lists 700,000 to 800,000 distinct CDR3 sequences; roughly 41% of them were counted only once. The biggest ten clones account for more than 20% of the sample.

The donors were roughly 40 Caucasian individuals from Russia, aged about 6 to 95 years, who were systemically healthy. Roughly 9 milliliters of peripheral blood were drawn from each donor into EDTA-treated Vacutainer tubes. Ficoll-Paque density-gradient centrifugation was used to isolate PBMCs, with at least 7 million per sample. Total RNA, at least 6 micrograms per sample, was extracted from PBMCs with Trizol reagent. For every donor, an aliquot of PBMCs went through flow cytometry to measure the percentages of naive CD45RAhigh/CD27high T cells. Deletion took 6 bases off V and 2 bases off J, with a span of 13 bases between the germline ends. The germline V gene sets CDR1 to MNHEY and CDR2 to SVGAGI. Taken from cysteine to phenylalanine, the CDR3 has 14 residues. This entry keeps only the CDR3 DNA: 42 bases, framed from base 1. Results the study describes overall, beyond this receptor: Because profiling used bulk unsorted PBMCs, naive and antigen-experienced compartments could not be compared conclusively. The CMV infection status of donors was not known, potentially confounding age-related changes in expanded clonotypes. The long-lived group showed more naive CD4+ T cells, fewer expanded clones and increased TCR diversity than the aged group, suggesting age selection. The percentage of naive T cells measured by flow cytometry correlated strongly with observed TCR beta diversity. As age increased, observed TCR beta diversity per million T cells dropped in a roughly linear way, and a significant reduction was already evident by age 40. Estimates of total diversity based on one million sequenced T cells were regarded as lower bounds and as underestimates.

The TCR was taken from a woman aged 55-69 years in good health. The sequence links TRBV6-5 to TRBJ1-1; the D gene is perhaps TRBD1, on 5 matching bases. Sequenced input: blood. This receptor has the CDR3 CASRRTTGNTEAFF. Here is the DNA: TGTGCCAGCAGACGGACAACCGGAAACACTGAAGCTTTCTTT.